Listed below are T cell receptor beta chains from one sample, sequenced in a study of T-cell reconstitution after alpha-beta-depleted transplantation in children. TCRdb re-analysed the PCR reads in MiXCR, keeping a single row per CDR3 protein. The sample contains approximately 270,000 distinct CDR3 sequences, 9.5% to 10% of which appear only once. This sample comprised PBMCs from the stem cell graft donor, obtained from the stem cell graft. Every receptor here comes from a human donor who donated a stem cell graft to a child with SCID. Each CDR3 is given without its conserved first and last residue.

V,J,CDR3
TRBV10-2,TRBJ2-7,ASSESTTYEQY
TRBV3-1,TRBJ2-7,ASSQGNRFRSYEQY
TRBV2,TRBJ2-2,ASKQGGSSTGELF
TRBV13,TRBJ2-3,ASSSRTRVTDTQY
TRBV12-3/TRBV12-4,TRBJ2-5,ASSRGVGQQQETQY
TRBV7-8,TRBJ2-5,ASSFSGGGQETQY
TRBV29-1,TRBJ2-7,SGATGGGYEQY
TRBV20-1,TRBJ1-6,SALSGRNSPLH
TRBV9,TRBJ1-4,ASSVVLGGKLF
TRBV29-1,TRBJ1-3,SGGTGSGNTIY
TRBV12-3/TRBV12-4,TRBJ1-2,ASSRQGTVGYT
TRBV7-9,TRBJ2-1,ASSSRVAGAYNEQF
TRBV9,TRBJ2-7,ASSVGAPAYEQY
TRBV5-1,TRBJ2-2,ASRPYRGQGELF
TRBV20-1,TRBJ2-1,SARKLAGGNNEQF
TRBV7-2,TRBJ1-2,ASSLALYGYT
TRBV12-3/TRBV12-4,TRBJ1-5,ASSLLWQNQPQH
TRBV12-3/TRBV12-4,TRBJ2-5,ASLVGGAGETQY
TRBV10-3,TRBJ1-5,ASRREANQPQH
TRBV5-1,TRBJ1-1,ASSLGAENTEAF
TRBV6-5,TRBJ1-6,ASSYSADNSPLH
TRBV7-2,TRBJ2-1,ASSLASGTGVSYNEQF
TRBV5-1,TRBJ1-2,ASSLGYGQGNYGYT
TRBV5-1,TRBJ1-1,ASSLDGGIMNTEAF
TRBV19,TRBJ2-4,ASSMTPGGGIQY
TRBV27,TRBJ1-1,ASSLMPGPEAF
TRBV20-1,TRBJ1-2,SAHTGGDYGYT
TRBV27,TRBJ2-2,ASSRSRINTGELF
TRBV10-3,TRBJ2-1,AISESGGGSYNEQF
TRBV18,TRBJ2-5,ASSPRPRETQY
TRBV7-8,TRBJ2-1,ASSREPLAQF
TRBV6-2/TRBV6-3,TRBJ2-1,ASRPGLAGVSSYNEQF
TRBV20-1,TRBJ2-7,SARRQGSFSSYEQY
TRBV2,TRBJ2-7,ASSLASDGYEQY
TRBV29-1,TRBJ2-7,SVETRSGQY
TRBV12-3/TRBV12-4,TRBJ2-7,ASSPRDNHEQY
TRBV3-1,TRBJ1-2,ASSQDSGVNYGYT
TRBV7-6,TRBJ1-1,ASSLESYTEAF
TRBV7-9,TRBJ2-3,ASSSRIDTQY
TRBV18,TRBJ2-4,ASSQGASGDIQY
TRBV7-2,TRBJ2-3,ASSFGGVRDTQY
TRBV10-3,TRBJ2-5,AISGGVQETQY
TRBV18,TRBJ2-7,ASSPPTGATSYEQY
TRBV28,TRBJ2-1,ASSLVVSGGSYNEQF
TRBV3-1,TRBJ2-1,ASSPSLAVNEQF
TRBV6-5,TRBJ1-1,ASSGGGTEAF
TRBV4-1,TRBJ2-5,ASSQVQETVKETQY
TRBV12-3/TRBV12-4,TRBJ1-1,ASSSVSGDPEAF
TRBV4-2,TRBJ1-2,ASSQDGRTVYGYT